This T cell receptor (beta chain) stems from a study of blood T cell repertoires in COVID-19. Study summary: The United States, Italy and Spain were the sources of the acute and convalescent COVID-19 samples. PBMCs, B-cell-depleted T cells, or T cells provided the cDNA or gDNA that made up the material.

Original data processing: Reference gene primers were amplified, and this amplification served to estimate nucleated cell counts. The method was immunoSEQ multiplex PCR; TCRdb's version includes in-frame clones alone and lacks a portion of them. V and J calls and clone size are given by that table; D and trimming were obtained from the DNA. The sample has 200,000 to 250,000 clones, around 90% seen once. The ends lost 6 bases at V and 8 bases at J; junction bases unmatched: 12. The CDR3 totals 13 residues. Germline assignment: CDR1 DFQATT and CDR2 SNEGSKA (reference sequence). The clonotype originates from a young man with active or convalescent COVID-19. Sequencing was performed on peripheral blood. The chain recombines TRBV20-1 with TRBJ1-1, with TRBD1 matching 7 bases. Here the CDR3 reads CSASYRGLAEAFF. The CDR3 coding sequence is TGCAGTGCGAGTTACAGGGGACTCGCCGAAGCTTTCTTT.